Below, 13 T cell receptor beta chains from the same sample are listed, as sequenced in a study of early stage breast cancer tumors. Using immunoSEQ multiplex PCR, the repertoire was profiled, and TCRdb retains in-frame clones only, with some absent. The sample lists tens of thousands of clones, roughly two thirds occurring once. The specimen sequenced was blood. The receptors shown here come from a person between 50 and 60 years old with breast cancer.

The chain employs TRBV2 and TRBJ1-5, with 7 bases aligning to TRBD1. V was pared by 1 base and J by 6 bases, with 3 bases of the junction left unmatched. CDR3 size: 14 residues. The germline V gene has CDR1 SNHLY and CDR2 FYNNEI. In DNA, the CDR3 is TGTGCCAGCAGTGAAGGGGCAGGGGGTCAGCCCCAGCATTTT. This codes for CASSEGAGGQPQHF.

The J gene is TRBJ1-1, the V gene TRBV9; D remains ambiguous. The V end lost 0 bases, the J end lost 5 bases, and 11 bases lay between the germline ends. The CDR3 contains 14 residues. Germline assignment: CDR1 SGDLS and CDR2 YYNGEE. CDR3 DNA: TGTGCCAGCAGCGTAGGAGGTACGGGGACTGAAGCTTTCTTT. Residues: CASSVGGTGTEAFF.

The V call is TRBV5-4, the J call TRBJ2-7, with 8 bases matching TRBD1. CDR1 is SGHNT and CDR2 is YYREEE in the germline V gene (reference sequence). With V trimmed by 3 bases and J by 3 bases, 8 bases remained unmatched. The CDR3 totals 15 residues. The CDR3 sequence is CASSYLRGQDYEQYF. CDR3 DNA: TGTGCCAGCAGCTACCTCCGGGGACAGGACTACGAGCAGTACTTC.

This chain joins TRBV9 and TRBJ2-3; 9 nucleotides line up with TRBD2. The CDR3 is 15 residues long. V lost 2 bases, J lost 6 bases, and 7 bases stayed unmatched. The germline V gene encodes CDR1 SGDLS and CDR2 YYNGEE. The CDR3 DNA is TGTGCCAGCAGCGTTCTAGCGGGACGGTTTGATACGCAGTATTTT. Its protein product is CASSVLAGRFDTQYF.

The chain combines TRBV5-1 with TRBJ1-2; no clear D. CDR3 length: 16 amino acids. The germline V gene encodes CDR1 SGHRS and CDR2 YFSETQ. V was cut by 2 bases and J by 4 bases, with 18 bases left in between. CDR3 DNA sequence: TGCGCCAGCAGCTTCGGAATCGCTTCAACCGGCTATGGCTACACCTTC. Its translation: CASSFGIASTGYGYTF.

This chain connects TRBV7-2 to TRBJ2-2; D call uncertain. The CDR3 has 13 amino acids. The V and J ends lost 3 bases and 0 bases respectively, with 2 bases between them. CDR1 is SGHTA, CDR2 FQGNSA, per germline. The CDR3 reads CASSFSNTGELFF. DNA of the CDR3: TGTGCCAGCAGCTTTTCGAACACCGGGGAGCTGTTTTTT.

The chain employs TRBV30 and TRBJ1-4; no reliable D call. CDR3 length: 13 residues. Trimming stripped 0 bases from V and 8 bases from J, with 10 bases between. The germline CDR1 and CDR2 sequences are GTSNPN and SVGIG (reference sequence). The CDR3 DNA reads TGTGCCTGGAGTGTACGGATTGGGGAAAAACTGTTTTTT. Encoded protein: CAWSVRIGEKLFF. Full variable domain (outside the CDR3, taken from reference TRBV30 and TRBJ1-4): SQTIHQWPATLVQPVGSPLSLECTVEGTSNPNLYWYRQAAGRGLQLLFYSVGIGQISSEVPQNLSASRPQDRQFILSSKKLLLSDSGFYLCAWSVRIGEKLFFGSGTQLSVL.

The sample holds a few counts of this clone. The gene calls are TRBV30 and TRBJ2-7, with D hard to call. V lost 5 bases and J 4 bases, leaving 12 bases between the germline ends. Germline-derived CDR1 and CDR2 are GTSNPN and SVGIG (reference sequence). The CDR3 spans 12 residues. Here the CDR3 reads CAWGRSAYEQYF. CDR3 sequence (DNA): TGTGCCTGGGGGCGGTCTGCTTACGAGCAGTACTTC.

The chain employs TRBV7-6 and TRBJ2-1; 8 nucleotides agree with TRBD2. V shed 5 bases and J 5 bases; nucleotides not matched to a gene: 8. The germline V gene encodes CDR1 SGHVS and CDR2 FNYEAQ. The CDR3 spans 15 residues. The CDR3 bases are TGTGCCAGCAGCCCGTGGACTAGCTACCACAATGAGCAGTTCTTC. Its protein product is CASSPWTSYHNEQFF. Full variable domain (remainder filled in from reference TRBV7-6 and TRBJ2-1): GAGVSQSPRYKVTKRGQDVALRCDPISGHVSLYWYRQALGQGPEFLTYFNYEAQQDKSGLPNDRFSAERPEGSISTLTIQRTEQRDSAMYRCASSPWTSYHNEQFFGPGTRLTVL.

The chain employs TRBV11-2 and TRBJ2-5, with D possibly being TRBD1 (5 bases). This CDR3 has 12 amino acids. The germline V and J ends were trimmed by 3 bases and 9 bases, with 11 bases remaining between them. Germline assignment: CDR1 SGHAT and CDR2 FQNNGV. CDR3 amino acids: CASSFAAGSQYF. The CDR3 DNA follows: TGTGCCAGCAGCTTTGCGGCAGGGTCCCAGTACTTC.

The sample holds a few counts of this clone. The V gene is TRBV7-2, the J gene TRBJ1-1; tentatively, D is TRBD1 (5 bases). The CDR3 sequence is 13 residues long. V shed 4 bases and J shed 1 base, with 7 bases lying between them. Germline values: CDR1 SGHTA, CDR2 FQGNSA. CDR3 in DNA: TGTGCCAGCAGCTCAGGGTGGAACACTGAAGCTTTCTTT. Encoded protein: CASSSGWNTEAFF.

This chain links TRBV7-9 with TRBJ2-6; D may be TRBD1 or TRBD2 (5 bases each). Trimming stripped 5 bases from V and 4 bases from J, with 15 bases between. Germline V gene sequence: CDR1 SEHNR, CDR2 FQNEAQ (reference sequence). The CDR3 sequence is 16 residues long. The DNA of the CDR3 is TGTGCCAGCAGCCAAATCCAGGGACCCGGGGCCAACGTCCTGACTTTC. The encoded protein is CASSQIQGPGANVLTF.

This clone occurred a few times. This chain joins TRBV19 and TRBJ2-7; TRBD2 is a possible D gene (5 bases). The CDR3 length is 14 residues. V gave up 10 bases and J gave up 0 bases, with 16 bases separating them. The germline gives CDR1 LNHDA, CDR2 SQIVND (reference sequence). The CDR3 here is CATKVSASSYEQYF. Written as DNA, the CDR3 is TGTGCCACCAAAGTTAGCGCTAGCTCCTACGAGCAGTACTTC.